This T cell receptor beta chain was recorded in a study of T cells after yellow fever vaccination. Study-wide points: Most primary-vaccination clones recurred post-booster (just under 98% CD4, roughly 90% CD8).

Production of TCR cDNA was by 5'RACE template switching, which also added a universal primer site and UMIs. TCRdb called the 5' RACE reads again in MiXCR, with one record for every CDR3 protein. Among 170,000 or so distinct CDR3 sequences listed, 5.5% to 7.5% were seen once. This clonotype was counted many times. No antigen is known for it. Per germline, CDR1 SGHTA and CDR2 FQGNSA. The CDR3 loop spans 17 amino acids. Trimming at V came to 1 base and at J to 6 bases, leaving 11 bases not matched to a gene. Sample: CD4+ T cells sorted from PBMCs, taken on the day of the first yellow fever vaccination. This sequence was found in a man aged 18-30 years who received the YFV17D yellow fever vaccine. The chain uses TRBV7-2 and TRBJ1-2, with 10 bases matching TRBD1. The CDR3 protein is CASSLGGQGLKKHGYTF. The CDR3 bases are TGTGCCAGCAGCTTAGGGGGACAGGGGTTAAAGAAGCATGGCTACACCTTC. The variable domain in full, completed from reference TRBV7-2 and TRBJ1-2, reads GAGVSQSPSNKVTEKGKDVELRCDPISGHTALYWYRQSLGQGLEFLIYFQGNSAPDKSGLPSDRFSAERTGGSVSTLTIQRTQQEDSAVYLCASSLGGQGLKKHGYTFGSGTRLTVV.